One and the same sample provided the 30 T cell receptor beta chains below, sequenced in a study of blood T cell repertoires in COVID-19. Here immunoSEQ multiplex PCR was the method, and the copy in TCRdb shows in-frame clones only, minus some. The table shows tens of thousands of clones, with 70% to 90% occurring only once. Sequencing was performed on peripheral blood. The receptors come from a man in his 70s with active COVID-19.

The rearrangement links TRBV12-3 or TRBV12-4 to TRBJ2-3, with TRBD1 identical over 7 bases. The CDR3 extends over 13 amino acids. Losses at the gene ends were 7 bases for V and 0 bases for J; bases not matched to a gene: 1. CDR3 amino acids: CASKQGSTDTQYF. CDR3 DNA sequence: TGTGCCAGCAAACAGGGGAGCACAGATACGCAGTATTTT.

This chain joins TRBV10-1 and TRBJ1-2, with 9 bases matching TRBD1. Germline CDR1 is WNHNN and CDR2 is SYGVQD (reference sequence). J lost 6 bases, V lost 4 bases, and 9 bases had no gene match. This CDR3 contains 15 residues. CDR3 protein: CASSVGQGCENGYTF. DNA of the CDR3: TGCGCCAGCAGTGTCGGACAGGGGTGTGAAAATGGCTACACCTTC.

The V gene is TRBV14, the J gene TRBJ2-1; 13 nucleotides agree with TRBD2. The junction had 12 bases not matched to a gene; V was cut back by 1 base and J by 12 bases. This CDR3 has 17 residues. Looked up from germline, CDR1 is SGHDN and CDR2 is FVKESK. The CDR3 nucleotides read TGTGCCAGCAGCCAAGCCACAGTAGGGACTAGCGGGGAGGGGCAGTTCTTC. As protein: CASSQATVGTSGEGQFF.

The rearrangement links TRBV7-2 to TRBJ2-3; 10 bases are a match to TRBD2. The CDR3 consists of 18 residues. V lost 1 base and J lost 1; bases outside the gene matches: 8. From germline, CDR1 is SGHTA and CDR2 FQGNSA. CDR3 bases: TGTGCCAGCAGCTTAGTCCCTAGCGGGGGCCCTGGCACAGATACGCAGTATTTT. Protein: CASSLVPSGGPGTDTQYF.

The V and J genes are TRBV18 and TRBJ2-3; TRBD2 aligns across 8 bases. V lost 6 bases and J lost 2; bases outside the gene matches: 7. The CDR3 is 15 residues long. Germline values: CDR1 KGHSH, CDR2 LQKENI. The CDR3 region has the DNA TGTGCCAGCTCCCCGGGGGGGAGAGACACAGATACGCAGTATTTT. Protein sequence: CASSPGGRDTDTQYF.

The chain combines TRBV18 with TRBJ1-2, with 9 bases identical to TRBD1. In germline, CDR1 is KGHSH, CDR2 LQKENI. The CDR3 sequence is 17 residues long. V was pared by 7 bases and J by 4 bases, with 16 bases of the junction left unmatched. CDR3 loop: CASYLGQGSVGPYGYTF. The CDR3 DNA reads TGTGCCAGCTACCTGGGACAGGGCTCCGTGGGTCCCTATGGCTACACCTTC.

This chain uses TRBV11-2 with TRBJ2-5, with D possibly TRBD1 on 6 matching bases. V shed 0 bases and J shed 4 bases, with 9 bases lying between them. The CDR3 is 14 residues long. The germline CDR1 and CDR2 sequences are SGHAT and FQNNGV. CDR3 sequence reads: CASSLDAGVETQYF. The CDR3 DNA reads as TGTGCCAGCAGCTTAGATGCAGGGGTAGAGACCCAGTACTTC.

The chain's CDR3 is CASSYQGGYEQYF. The CDR3 DNA reads TGTGCCAGCAGCTACCAAGGGGGCTACGAGCAGTACTTC. The genes are TRBV7-2 and TRBJ2-7, with D maybe TRBD1 (6 bases). The CDR3 covers 13 residues. CDR1 is SGHTA, CDR2 FQGNSA, per germline. The V end lost 4 bases, the J end lost 3 bases, and 10 bases lay between the germline ends.

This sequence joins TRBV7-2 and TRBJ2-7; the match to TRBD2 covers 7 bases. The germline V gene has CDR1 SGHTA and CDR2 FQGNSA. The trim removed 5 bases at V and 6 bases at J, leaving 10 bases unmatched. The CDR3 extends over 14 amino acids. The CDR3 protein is CASSPRGRGFEQYF. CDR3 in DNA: TGTGCCAGCAGCCCACGTGGGCGGGGGTTCGAGCAGTACTTC.

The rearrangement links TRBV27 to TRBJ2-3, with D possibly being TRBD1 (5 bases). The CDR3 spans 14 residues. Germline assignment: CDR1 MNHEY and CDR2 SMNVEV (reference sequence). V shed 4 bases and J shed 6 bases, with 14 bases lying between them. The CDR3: CASSYSTNRDTQYF. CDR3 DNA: TGTGCCAGCAGTTATTCCACTAACAGGGATACGCAGTATTTT.

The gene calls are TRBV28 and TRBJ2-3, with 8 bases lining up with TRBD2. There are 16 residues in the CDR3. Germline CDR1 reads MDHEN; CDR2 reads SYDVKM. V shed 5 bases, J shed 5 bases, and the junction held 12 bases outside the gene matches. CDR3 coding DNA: TGTGCCAGCAGTCCGACTAGCGTCCCTCGGGAAGATACGCAGTATTTT. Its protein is CASSPTSVPREDTQYF.

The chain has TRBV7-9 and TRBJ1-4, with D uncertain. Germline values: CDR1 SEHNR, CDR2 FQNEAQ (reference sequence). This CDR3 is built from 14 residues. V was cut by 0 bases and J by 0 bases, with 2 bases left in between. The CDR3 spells CASSLAATNEKLFF. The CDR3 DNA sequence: TGTGCCAGCAGCTTAGCCGCAACTAATGAAAAACTGTTTTTT. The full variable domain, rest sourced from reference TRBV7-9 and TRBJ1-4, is DTGVSQNPRHKITKRGQNVTFRCDPISEHNRLYWYRQTLGQGPEFLTYFQNEAQLEKSRLLSDRFSAERPKGSFSTLEIQRTEQGDSAMYLCASSLAATNEKLFFGSGTQLSVL.

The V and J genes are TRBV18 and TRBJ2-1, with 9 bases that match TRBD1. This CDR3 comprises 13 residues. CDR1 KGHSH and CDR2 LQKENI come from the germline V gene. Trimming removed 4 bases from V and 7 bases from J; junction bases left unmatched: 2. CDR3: CASSRDRENEQFF. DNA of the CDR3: TGTGCCAGCTCACGGGACAGGGAAAATGAGCAGTTCTTC.

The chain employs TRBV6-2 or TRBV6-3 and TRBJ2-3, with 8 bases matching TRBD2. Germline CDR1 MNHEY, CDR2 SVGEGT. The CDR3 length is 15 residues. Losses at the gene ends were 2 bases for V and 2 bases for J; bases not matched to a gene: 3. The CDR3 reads CASSYGAGDTDTQYF. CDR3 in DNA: TGTGCCAGCAGTTACGGAGCGGGGGACACAGATACGCAGTATTTT.

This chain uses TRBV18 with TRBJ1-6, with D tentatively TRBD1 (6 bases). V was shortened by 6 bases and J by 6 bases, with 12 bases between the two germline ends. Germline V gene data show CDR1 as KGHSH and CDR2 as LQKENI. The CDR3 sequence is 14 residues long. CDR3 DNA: TGTGCCAGCTCGGACAGAATTTCTAATTCACCCCTCCACTTT. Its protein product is CASSDRISNSPLHF.

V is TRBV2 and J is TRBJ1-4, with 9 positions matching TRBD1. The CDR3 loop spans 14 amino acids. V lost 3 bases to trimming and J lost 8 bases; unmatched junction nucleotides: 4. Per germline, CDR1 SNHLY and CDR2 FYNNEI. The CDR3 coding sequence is TGTGCCAGCAGTGAGAAGGACAGGGGCGAAAAACTGTTTTTT. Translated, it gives CASSEKDRGEKLFF.

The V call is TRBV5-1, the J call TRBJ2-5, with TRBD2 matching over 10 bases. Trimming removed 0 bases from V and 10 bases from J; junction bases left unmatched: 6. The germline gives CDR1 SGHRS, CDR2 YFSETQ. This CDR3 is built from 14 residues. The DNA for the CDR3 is TGCGCCAGCAGCTTGGCGGCTAGCGGGGGTATCCAGTACTTC. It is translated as CASSLAASGGIQYF.

The CDR3: CASRTEVGEQYF. The CDR3 DNA follows: TGTGCCAGCCGGACAGAGGTAGGCGAGCAGTACTTC. The chain links TRBV12-3 or TRBV12-4 to TRBJ2-7, with a weak D call TRBD1 (6 bases). The CDR3 has 12 residues. The V gene lost 8 bases and the J gene lost 6 bases, with 14 bases spanning the gap.

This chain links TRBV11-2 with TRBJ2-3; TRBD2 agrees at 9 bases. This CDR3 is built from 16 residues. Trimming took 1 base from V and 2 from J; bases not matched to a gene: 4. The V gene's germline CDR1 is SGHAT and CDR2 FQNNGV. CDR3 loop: CASSLVGGGVTDTQYF. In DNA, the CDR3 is TGTGCCAGCAGCTTAGTCGGCGGGGGGGTCACAGATACGCAGTATTTT.

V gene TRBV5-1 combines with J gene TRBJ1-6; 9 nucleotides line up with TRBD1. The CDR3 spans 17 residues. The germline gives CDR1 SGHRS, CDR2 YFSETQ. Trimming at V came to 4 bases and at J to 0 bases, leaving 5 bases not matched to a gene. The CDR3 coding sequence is TGCGCCAGCAGCGGGGGGACAGGGAACTCCTATAATTCACCCCTCCACTTT. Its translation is CASSGGTGNSYNSPLHF. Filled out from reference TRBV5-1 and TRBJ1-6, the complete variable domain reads KAGVTQTPRYLIKTRGQQVTLSCSPISGHRSVSWYQQTPGQGLQFLFEYFSETQRNKGNFPGRFSGRQFSNSRSEMNVSTLELGDSALYLCASSGGTGNSYNSPLHFGNGTRLTVT.

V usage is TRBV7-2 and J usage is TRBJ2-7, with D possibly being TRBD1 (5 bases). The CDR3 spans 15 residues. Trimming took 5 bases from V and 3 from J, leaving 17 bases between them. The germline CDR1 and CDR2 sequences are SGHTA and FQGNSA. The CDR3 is CASSPWVGQGYEQYF. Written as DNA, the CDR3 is TGTGCCAGCAGCCCATGGGTCGGGCAGGGCTACGAGCAGTACTTC.

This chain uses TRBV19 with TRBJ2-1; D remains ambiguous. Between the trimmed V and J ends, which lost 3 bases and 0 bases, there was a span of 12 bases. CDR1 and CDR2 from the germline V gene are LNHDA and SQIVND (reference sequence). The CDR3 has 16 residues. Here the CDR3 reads CASSISGQSSYNEQFF. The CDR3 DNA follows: TGTGCCAGTAGTATCTCAGGCCAGAGCTCCTACAATGAGCAGTTCTTC. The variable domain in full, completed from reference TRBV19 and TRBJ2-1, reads DGGITQSPKYLFRKEGQNVTLSCEQNLNHDAMYWYRQDPGQGLRLIYYSQIVNDFQKGDIAEGYSVSREKKESFPLTVTSAQKNPTAFYLCASSISGQSSYNEQFFGPGTRLTVL.

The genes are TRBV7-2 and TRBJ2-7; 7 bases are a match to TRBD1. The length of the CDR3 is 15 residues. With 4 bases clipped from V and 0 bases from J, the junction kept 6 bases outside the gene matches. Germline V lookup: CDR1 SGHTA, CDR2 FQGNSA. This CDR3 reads CASSSRQGSSYEQYF. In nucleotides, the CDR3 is TGTGCCAGCAGCTCCCGACAGGGCAGCTCCTACGAGCAGTACTTC.

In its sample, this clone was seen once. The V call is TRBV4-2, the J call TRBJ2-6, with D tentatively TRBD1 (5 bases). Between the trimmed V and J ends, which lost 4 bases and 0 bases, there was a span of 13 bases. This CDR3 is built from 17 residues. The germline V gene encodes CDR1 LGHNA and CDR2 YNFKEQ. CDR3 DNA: TGTGCCAGCAGCCCACGTCAGGGTTCCTCTGGGGCCAACGTCCTGACTTTC. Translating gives CASSPRQGSSGANVLTF.

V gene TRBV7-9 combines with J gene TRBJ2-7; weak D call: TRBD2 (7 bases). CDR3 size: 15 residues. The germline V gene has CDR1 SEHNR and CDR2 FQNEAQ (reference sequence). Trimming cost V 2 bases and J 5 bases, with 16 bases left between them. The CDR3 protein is CASSLPLAGANEQYF. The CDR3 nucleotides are TGTGCCAGCAGCTTACCCCTCGCGGGGGCTAACGAGCAGTACTTC.

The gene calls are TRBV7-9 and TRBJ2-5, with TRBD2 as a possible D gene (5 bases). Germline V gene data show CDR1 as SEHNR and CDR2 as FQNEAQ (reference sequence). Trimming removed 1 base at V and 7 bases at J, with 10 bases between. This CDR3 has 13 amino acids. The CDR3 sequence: CASSLDGEGTQYF. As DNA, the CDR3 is TGTGCCAGCAGCTTAGACGGGGAAGGGACCCAGTACTTC.

The CDR3 region has the DNA TGTGCCACCAGCAGGGCGGGGGCTTACGAAAAACTGTTTTTT. Protein product: CATSRAGAYEKLFF. This chain uses TRBV15 with TRBJ1-4; the D gene is possibly TRBD1 (6 bases). V lost 3 bases, J lost 8 bases, and 13 bases lay in between. Germline CDR1 and CDR2: LNHNV and YYDKDF (reference sequence). The CDR3 totals 14 residues. Full variable domain (rest looked up from reference TRBV15 and TRBJ1-4): DAMVIQNPRYQVTQFGKPVTLSCSQTLNHNVMYWYQQKSSQAPKLLFHYYDKDFNNEADTPDNFQSRRPNTSFCFLDIRSPGLGDTAMYLCATSRAGAYEKLFFGSGTQLSVL.

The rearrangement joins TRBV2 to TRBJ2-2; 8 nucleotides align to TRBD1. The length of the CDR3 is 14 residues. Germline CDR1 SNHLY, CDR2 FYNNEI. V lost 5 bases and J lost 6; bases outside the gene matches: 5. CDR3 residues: CASSLLQGAGELFF. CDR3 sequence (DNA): TGTGCCAGCAGTTTGTTACAGGGGGCCGGGGAGCTGTTTTTT. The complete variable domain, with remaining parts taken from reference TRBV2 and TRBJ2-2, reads EPEVTQTPSHQVTQMGQEVILRCVPISNHLYFYWYRQILGQKVEFLVSFYNNEISEKSEIFDDQFSVERPDGSNFTLKIRSTKLEDSAMYFCASSLLQGAGELFFGEGSRLTVL.

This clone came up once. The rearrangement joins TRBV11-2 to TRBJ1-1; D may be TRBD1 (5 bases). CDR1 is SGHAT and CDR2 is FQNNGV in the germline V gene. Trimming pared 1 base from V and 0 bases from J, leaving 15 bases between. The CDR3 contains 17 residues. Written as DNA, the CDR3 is TGTGCCAGCAGCTTAGGGACAAGGCTCTGGCTGAACACTGAAGCTTTCTTT. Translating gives CASSLGTRLWLNTEAFF.

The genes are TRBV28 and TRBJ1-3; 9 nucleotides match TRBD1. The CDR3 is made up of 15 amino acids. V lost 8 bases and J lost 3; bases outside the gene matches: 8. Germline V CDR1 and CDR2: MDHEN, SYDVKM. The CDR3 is CASFNGQGFGNTIYF. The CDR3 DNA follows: TGTGCCAGCTTCAACGGACAGGGGTTTGGAAACACCATATATTTT. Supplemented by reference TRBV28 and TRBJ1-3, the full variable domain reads DVKVTQSSRYLVKRTGEKVFLECVQDMDHENMFWYRQDPGLGLRLIYFSYDVKMKEKGDIPEGYSVSREKKERFSLILESASTNQTSMYLCASFNGQGFGNTIYFGEGSWLTVV.